What follows are 12 T cell receptor beta chains derived from one specimen sequenced in a study of identical twins. Each CDR3 protein is one row after TCRdb ran MiXCR on the 5' RACE reads. The repertoire holds approximately 1.8 million distinct CDR3 sequences, with about 32% as singletons. The sample taken for sequencing was cord blood. The receptors were sampled from a newborn girl in good health.

This chain connects TRBV5-1 to TRBJ2-2; D not resolved. This CDR3 has 14 amino acids. Per the germline V gene, CDR1 is SGHRS and CDR2 is YFSETQ. V lost 3 bases to trimming and J lost 5 bases, with 11 bases between them. This CDR3 reads CASSYYAKTGELFF. The CDR3 DNA follows: TGCGCCAGCAGCTATTATGCAAAGACCGGGGAGCTGTTTTTT.

This clonotype has only a few counts. The chain uses TRBV5-6 and TRBJ2-3, with D tentatively TRBD1 (5 bases). V was shortened by 4 bases and J by 2 bases, with 14 bases between the two germline ends. The CDR3 runs 15 residues. Per the germline V gene, CDR1 is SGHDT and CDR2 is YYEEEE. CDR3 nucleotides: TGTGCCAGCAGCCGTACAGGACGGATCACAGATACGCAGTATTTT. This translates into CASSRTGRITDTQYF.

This clonotype was counted many times. The V and J genes are TRBV15 and TRBJ1-2; no definite D call. CDR3 length: 15 amino acids. The V end lost 3 bases, the J end lost 0 bases, and 11 bases lay between the germline ends. Per the germline V gene, CDR1 is LNHNV and CDR2 is YYDKDF (reference sequence). The CDR3 coding sequence is TGTGCCACCAGCAGGACGGGTCTGTCTAACTATGGCTACACCTTC. Protein product: CATSRTGLSNYGYTF.

CDR3 in amino acids: CAISPVGGANVLTF. In DNA, the CDR3 is TGTGCCATCAGTCCCGTAGGAGGGGCCAACGTCCTGACTTTC. This rearrangement joins TRBV10-3 to TRBJ2-6, with no clear D. CDR1 is ENHRY and CDR2 is SYGVKD in the germline V gene. V lost 5 bases and J 4 bases, leaving 9 bases between the germline ends. The CDR3 length is 14 residues.

This sequence joins TRBV6-1 and TRBJ1-6; no firm D call. V dropped 8 bases and J dropped 10 bases, with 15 bases sitting between them. The germline V gene has CDR1 MNHNS and CDR2 SASEGT. The CDR3 loop spans 13 amino acids. CDR3 loop: CASPGLGGSPLHF. CDR3 sequence (DNA): TGTGCCAGCCCCGGGTTGGGCGGCTCACCCCTCCACTTT.

The chain uses TRBV20-1 and TRBJ2-5; 10 bases align to TRBD2. The J segment lost 5 bases and the V segment lost 0 bases, leaving 12 bases of the junction unmatched. Germline lookup yields CDR1 DFQATT and CDR2 SNEGSKA (reference sequence). CDR3 size: 17 residues. The CDR3 coding sequence is TGCAGTGCTAGAGATCTGCTAGCGGGAGAGAGGAGTGAGACCCAGTACTTC. Translated, it gives CSARDLLAGERSETQYF.

This clonotype is a singleton in its sample. This rearrangement joins TRBV10-3 to TRBJ2-2, with 7 bases identical to TRBD2. This CDR3 spans 15 amino acids. After removal of 10 bases from V and 1 base from J, the junction contained 9 bases not matched to a gene. CDR1 is ENHRY, CDR2 SYGVKD, per germline. The CDR3 sequence is CASKSIAGNTGELFF. The CDR3 nucleotides read TGTGCCAGCAAATCGATAGCGGGGAACACCGGGGAGCTGTTTTTT.

This clonotype was seen ten or more times. This chain uses TRBV25-1 with TRBJ2-1; D might be TRBD2 (5 bases). Germline assignment: CDR1 MGHDK and CDR2 SYGVNS. V lost 4 bases, J lost 6 bases, and 13 bases lay in between. This CDR3 is 14 amino acids long. The CDR3 loop is CASSALDMGNEQFF. In DNA form, the CDR3 reads TGTGCCAGCAGTGCACTAGATATGGGCAATGAGCAGTTCTTC. Based on the CDR3 plus reference TRBV25-1 and TRBJ2-1, the full variable domain is EADIYQTPRYLVIGTGKKITLECSQTMGHDKMYWYQQDPGMELHLIHYSYGVNSTEKGDLSSESTVSRIRTEHFPLTLESARPSHTSQYLCASSALDMGNEQFFGPGTRLTVL.

This chain uses TRBV20-1 with TRBJ2-3; D gene uncertain. CDR3 size: 11 residues. The ends were cut back, 6 bases at V and 2 bases at J, with 6 bases in the middle. Germline assignment: CDR1 DFQATT and CDR2 SNEGSKA (reference sequence). CDR3: CSAAVTDTQYF. CDR3 in DNA: TGCAGTGCGGCTGTCACAGATACGCAGTATTTT.

V and J are TRBV10-2 and TRBJ1-1, with TRBD1 identical over 7 bases. The germline V gene has CDR1 WSHSY and CDR2 SAAADI. CDR3 length equals 14 residues. V lost 4 bases, J lost 4 bases, and 6 bases stayed unmatched. The CDR3 DNA is TGCGCCAGCAGTGTACAGGGGCAGGGCACTGAAGCTTTCTTT. As protein: CASSVQGQGTEAFF.

As concerns this clonotype: A much more abundant neighbour one base away suggests this may be a read error. V gene TRBV5-1 combines with J gene TRBJ2-1, with 8 bases lining up with TRBD2. CDR1 is SGHRS and CDR2 is YFSETQ in the germline V gene. The CDR3 sequence is 16 residues long. The CDR3: CASSLGGLGSYNELFF. The CDR3 nucleotides read TGCGCCAGCAGCTTGGGGGGACTAGGCTCCTACAATGAGCTGTTCTTC.

V usage is TRBV25-1 and J usage is TRBJ2-3; 9 bases align to TRBD2. CDR1 is MGHDK and CDR2 is SYGVNS in the germline V gene. The CDR3 extends over 15 amino acids. The trim removed 1 base at V and 4 bases at J, leaving 3 bases unmatched. CDR3 region: CASSEFLAGADTQYF. For the CDR3, the DNA is TGTGCCAGCAGTGAATTTTTAGCGGGGGCAGATACGCAGTATTTT.